Included here is one T cell receptor (beta chain) sequence, with context. Antigen unknown. Time point of the sample: patch test 3, about 24 weeks after DPC sensitization. Stated treatment: therapeutic diphenylcyclopropenone sensitization with weekly scalp DPC. In germline, CDR1 is MNHEY, CDR2 SVGAGI. V was shortened by 9 bases and J by 7 bases, with 15 bases between the two germline ends. The CDR3 consists of 12 residues. TCRdb re-called the RACE reads with MiXCR, one entry per CDR3 protein. This sample has about 200,000 distinct CDR3 sequences, with approximately 24% found just once. This sample was taken from a study of human T cells and chemical hapten exposure. Findings of the study overall: There was a positive correlation between PT1 expanded TCR counts and patch test score. Controls had significantly fewer large CDR3 similarity clusters than were formed by expanded TCRs.

The sequence was obtained from a woman between 40 and 55 years old with alopecia areata. Some clones in this sample may be carry-over from other donors' samples. Here the sequenced sample was whole blood, taken in connection with sensitization to the hapten diphenylcyclopropenone (DPC). The rearrangement links TRBV6-5 to TRBJ2-5; D may be TRBD2 (5 bases). CDR3 amino acids: CASGETGGTQYF. CDR3 nucleotides: TGTGCCAGTGGGGAGACCGGAGGGACCCAGTACTTC.